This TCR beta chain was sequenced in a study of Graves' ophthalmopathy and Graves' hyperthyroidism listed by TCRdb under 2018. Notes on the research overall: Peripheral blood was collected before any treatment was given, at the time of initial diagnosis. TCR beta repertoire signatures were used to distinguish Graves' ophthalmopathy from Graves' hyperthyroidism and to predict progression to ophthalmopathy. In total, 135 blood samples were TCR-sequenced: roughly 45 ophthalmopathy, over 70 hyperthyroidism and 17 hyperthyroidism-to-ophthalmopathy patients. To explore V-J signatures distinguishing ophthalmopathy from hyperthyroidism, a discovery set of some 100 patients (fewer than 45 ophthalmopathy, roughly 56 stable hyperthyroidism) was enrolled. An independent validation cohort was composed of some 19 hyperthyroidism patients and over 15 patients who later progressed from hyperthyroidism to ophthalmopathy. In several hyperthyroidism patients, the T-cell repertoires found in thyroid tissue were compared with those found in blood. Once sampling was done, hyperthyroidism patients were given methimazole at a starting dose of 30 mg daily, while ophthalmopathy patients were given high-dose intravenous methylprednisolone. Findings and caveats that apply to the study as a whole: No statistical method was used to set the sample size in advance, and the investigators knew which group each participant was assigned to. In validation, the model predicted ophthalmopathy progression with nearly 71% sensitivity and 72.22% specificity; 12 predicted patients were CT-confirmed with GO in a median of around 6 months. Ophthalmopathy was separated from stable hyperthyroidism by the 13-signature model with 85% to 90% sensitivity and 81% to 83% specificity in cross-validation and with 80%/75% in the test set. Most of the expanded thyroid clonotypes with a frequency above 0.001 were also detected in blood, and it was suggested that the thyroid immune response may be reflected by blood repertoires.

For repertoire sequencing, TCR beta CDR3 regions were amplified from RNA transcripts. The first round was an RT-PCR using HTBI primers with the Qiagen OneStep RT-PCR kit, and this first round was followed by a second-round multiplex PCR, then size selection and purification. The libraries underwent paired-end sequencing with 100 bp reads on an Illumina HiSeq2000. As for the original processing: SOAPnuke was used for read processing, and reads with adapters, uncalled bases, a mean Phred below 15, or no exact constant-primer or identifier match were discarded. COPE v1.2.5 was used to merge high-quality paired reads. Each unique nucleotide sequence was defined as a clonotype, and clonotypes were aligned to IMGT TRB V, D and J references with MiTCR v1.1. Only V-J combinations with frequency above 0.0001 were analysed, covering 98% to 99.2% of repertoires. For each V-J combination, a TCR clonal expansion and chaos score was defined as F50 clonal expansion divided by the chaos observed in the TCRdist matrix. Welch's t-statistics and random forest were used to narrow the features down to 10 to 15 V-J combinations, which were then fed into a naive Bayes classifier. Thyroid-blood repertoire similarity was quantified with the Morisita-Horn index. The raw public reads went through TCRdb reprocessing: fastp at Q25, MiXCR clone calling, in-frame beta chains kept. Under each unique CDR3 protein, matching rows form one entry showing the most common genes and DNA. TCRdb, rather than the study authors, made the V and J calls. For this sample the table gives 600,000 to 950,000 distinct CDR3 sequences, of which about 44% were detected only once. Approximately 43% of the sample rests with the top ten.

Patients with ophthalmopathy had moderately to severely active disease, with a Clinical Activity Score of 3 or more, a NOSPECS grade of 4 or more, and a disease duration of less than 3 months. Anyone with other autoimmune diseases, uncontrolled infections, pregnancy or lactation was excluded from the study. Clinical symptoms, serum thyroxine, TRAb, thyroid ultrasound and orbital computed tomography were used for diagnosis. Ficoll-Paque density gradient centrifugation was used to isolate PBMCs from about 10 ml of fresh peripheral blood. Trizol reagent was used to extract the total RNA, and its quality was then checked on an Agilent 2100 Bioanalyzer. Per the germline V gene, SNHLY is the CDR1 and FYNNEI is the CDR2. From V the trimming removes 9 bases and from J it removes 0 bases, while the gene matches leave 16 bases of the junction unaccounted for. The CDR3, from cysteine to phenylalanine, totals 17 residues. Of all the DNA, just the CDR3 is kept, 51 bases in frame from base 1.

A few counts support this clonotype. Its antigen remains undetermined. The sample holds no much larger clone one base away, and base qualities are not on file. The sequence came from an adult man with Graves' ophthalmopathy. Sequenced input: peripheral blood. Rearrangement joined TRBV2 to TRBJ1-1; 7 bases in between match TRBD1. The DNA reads TGTGCCAGAAGAGGGGGCACTGGGGGCACCTTGAACACTGAAGCTTTCTTT. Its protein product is CARRGGTGGTLNTEAFF.